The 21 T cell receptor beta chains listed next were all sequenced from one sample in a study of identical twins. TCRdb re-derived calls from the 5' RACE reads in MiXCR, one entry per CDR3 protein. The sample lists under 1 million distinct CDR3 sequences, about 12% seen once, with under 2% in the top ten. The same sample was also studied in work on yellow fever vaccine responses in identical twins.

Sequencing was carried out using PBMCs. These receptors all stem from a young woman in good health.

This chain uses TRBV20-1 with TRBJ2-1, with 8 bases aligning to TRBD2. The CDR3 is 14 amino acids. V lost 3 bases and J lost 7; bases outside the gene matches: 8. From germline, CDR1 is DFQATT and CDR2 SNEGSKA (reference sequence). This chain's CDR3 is CSARSGGLHNEQFF. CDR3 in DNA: TGCAGTGCTAGGAGCGGGGGCCTACATAATGAGCAGTTCTTC.

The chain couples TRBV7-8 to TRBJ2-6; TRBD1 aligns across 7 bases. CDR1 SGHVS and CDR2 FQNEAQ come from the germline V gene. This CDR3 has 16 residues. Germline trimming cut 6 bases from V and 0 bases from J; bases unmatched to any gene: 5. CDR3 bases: TGTGCCAGCAGGGGGACAGACTTCTCTGGGGCCAACGTCCTGACTTTC. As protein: CASRGTDFSGANVLTF. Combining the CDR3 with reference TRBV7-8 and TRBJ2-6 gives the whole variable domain GAGVSQSPRYKVAKRGQDVALRCDPISGHVSLFWYQQALGQGPEFLTYFQNEAQLDKSGLPSDRFFAERPEGSVSTLKIQRTQQEDSAVYLCASRGTDFSGANVLTFGAGSRLTVL.

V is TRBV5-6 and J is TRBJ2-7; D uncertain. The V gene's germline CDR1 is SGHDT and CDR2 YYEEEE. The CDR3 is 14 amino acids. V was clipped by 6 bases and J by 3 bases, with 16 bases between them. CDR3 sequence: CASTIGFVVYEQYF. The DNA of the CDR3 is TGTGCCAGCACCATAGGGTTCGTCGTCTACGAGCAGTACTTC. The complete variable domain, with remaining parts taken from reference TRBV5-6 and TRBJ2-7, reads DAGVTQSPTHLIKTRGQQVTLRCSPKSGHDTVSWYQQALGQGPQFIFQYYEEEERQRGNFPDRFSGHQFPNYSSELNVNALLLGDSALYLCASTIGFVVYEQYFGPGTRLTVT.

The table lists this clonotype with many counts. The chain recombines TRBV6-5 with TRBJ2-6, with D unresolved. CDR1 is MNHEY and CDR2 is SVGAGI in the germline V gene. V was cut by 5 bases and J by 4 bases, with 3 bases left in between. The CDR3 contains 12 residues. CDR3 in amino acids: CASSPGANVLTF. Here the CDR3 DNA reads TGTGCCAGCAGTCCGGGGGCCAACGTCCTGACTTTC.

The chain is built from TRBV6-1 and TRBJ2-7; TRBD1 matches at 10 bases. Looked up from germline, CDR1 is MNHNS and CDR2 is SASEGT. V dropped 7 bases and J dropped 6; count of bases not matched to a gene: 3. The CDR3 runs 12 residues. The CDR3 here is CASKTGGGEQYV. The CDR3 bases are TGTGCCAGCAAGACAGGGGGCGGCGAGCAGTACGTC.

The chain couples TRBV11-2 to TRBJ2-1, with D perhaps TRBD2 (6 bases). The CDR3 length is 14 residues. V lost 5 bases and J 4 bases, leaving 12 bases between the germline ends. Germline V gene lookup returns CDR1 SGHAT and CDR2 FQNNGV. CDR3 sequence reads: CASSPLAGYNEQFF. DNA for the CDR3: TGTGCCAGCAGCCCTTTGGCGGGGTACAATGAGCAGTTCTTC.

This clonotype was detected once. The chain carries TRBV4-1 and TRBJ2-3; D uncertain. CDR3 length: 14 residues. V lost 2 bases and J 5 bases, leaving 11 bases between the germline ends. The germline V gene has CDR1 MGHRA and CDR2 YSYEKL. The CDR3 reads CASSQSLGGDTQYF. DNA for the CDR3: TGCGCCAGCAGCCAATCCCTGGGCGGAGATACGCAGTATTTT.

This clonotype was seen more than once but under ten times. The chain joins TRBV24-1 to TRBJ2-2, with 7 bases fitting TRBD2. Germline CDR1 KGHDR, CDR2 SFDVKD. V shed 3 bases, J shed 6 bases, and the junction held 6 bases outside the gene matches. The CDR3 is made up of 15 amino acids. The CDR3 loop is CATSDPQRDAGELFF. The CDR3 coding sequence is TGTGCCACCAGTGATCCCCAGCGGGACGCCGGGGAGCTGTTTTTT.

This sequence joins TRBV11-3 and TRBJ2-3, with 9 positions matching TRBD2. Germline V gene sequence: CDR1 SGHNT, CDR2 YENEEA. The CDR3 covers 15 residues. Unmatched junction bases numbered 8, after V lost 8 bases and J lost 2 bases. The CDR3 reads CASRGTSSDTDTQYF. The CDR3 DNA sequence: TGTGCCAGCCGAGGGACTAGCTCAGACACAGATACGCAGTATTTT.

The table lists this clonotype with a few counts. This CDR3 reads CATKDRDYTDTQYF. The CDR3 DNA sequence: TGCGCCACCAAAGACAGAGATTACACAGATACGCAGTATTTT. This rearrangement joins TRBV5-1 to TRBJ2-3, with D possibly matching TRBD1 (5 bases). The germline gives CDR1 SGHRS, CDR2 YFSETQ. V gave up 9 bases and J gave up 2 bases, with 16 bases separating them. CDR3 size: 14 residues.

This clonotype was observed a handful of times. This CDR3 is CASSHNRGRRGTDTQYF. CDR3 in DNA: TGTGCCAGCAGCCACAACAGGGGGCGCCGGGGCACAGATACGCAGTATTTT. The rearrangement uses TRBV4-2 and TRBJ2-3; 9 bases match TRBD1. Germline lookup yields CDR1 LGHNA and CDR2 YNFKEQ. The CDR3 covers 17 residues. Trimming removed 3 bases from V and 1 base from J; junction bases left unmatched: 8.

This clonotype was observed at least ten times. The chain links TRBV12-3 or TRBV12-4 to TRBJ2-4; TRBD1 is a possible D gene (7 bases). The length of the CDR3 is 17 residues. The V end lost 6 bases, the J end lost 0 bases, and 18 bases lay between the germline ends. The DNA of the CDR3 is TGTGCCAGCAGCCCCCCGGGGGACAGTTTAGCCAAAAACATTCAGTACTTC. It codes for CASSPPGDSLAKNIQYF.

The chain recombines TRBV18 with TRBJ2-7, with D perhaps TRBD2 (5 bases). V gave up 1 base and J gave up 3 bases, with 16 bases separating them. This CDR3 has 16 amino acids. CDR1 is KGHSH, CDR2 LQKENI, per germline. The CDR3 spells CASSPQHPTGYYEQYF. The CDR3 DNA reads TGTGCCAGCTCACCACAACATCCGACGGGATACTACGAGCAGTACTTC.

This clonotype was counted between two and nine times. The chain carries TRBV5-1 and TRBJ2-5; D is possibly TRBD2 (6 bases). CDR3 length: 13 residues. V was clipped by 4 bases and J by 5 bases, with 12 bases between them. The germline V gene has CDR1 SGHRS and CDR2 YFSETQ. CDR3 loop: CASSGGNLETQYF. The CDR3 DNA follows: TGCGCCAGCAGCGGGGGGAATCTGGAGACCCAGTACTTC.

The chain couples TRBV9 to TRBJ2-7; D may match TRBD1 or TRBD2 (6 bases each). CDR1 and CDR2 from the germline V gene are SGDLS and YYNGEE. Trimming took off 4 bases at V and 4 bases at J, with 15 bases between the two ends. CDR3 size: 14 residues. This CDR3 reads CASSTFGGVYEQYV. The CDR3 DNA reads TGTGCCAGCAGCACCTTCGGGGGCGTTTACGAGCAGTACGTC.

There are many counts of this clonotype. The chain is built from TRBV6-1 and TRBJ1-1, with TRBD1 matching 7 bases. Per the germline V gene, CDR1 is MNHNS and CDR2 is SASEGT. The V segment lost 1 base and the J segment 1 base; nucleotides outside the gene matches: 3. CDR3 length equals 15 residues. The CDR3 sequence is CASSEEGQTNTEAFF. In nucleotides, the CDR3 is TGTGCCAGCAGTGAAGAGGGACAGACGAACACTGAAGCTTTCTTT.

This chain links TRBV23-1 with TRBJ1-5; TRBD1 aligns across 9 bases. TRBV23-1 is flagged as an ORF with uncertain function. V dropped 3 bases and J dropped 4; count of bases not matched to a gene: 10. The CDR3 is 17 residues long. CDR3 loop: CASSQRGTGKGNQPQHF. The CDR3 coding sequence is TGCGCCAGCAGTCAGCGCGGGACAGGGAAGGGGAATCAGCCCCAGCATTTT.

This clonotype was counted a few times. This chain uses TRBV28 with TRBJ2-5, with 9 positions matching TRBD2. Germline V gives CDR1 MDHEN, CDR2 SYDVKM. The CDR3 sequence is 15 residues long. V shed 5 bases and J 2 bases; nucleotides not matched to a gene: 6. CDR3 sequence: CASSDSGGNQETQYF. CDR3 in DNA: TGTGCCAGCAGTGATAGCGGGGGCAATCAAGAGACCCAGTACTTC.

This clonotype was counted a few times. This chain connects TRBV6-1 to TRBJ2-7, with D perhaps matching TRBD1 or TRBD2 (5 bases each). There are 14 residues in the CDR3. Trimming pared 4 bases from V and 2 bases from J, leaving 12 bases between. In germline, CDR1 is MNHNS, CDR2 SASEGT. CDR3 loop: CASSVGDGPYEQYF. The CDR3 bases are TGTGCCAGCAGTGTGGGGGACGGACCCTACGAGCAGTACTTC.

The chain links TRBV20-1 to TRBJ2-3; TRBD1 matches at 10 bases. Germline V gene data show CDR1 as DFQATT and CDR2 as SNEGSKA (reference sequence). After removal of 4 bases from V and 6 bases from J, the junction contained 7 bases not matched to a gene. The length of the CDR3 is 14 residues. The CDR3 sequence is CSAIDRGLGDTQYF. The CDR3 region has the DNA TGCAGTGCTATAGACAGGGGGCTAGGGGATACGCAGTATTTT.

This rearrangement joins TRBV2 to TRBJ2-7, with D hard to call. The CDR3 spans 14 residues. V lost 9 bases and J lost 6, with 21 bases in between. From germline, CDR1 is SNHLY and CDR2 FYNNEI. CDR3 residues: CASGSDARPSEQYF. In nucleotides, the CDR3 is TGTGCCAGTGGGTCCGATGCCAGACCATCCGAGCAGTACTTC.